Described below is a single T cell receptor (beta chain) sequence and its context. Its target is unknown. Since all of the isolated RNA was reverse transcribed, expressed TCRB transcripts were what got sequenced. Sequencing used immunoSEQ multiplex PCR; TCRdb keeps in-frame clones, though not all of them. The table shows hundreds of thousands of clones, with 11% to 15% occurring only once. This sample was included in a study of beta chain features in type 1 diabetes. As for the study in general: Across all samples, roughly 98,000,000 sorted cells were examined.

The germline V gene encodes CDR1 LNHDA and CDR2 SQIVND (reference sequence). The V gene lost 5 bases and the J gene lost 2 bases, with 15 bases spanning the gap. CDR3 size: 15 residues. Study results and limitations: Researchers report that Type 1 diabetes patients had moderately but significantly shorter TCRB CDR3s across all four CD4+ subsets. Within patients, naive, central memory and Treg TCRB repertoires seemed more similar than within healthy donors. The study left unresolved whether HLA type influences TCRB rearrangement.

The chain has TRBV19 and TRBJ1-2; D gene uncertain. Sequencing used naive CD4+ T cells from blood. The sequence was obtained from a man between 18 and 35 years old with type 1 diabetes. The CDR3 region is CASSPTANGNYGYTF. The CDR3 nucleotides are TGTGCCAGTAGTCCGACCGCCAACGGGAACTATGGCTACACCTTC. Full variable domain (outside the CDR3, taken from reference TRBV19 and TRBJ1-2): DGGITQSPKYLFRKEGQNVTLSCEQNLNHDAMYWYRQDPGQGLRLIYYSQIVNDFQKGDIAEGYSVSREKKESFPLTVTSAQKNPTAFYLCASSPTANGNYGYTFGSGTRLTVV.